This TCR beta chain was obtained from a study of blood T cell repertoires in COVID-19 (dated by TCRdb to about 2020). Background on the whole study: Samples covering the acute and convalescent phases of COVID-19 were provided by collaborators in the United States, Italy and Spain. The repertoires were made available in a free public database intended to serve as a resource for research on the immune response to SARS-CoV-2. Where available, HLA class I and class II types were obtained from metadata supplied by the sample provider rather than from assay-based typing. The prospective study material was composed of cDNA or gDNA derived from T cells, B-cell-depleted T cells, or PBMCs. The samples were drawn from two sources: the first 160 participants of the ongoing ImmuneRACE study, and approximately 1,300 subjects contributed by 6 global collaborators. Sample metadata almost always included a de-identified subject ID, COVID-19 status, age in years and sex. Deeply sampled blood TCRbeta repertoires from subjects exposed to, actively infected with, or recovered from COVID-19 were included in the dataset. Study-wide findings and limitations: Clinical and demographic metadata were provided uncurated, with the amount varying by source and participant.

Participants in the prospective study were aged 18 to 89 years, lived in 20 to 30 United States geographic areas, and enrolled through a virtual design. To assign participants to cohorts, the prospective study relied on clinical history that participants themselves reported in a screening survey and a study questionnaire. For ImmuneRACE Cohort 3, a participant was defined as recovered based on two consecutive negative NP/OP PCR tests, clearance by a healthcare professional, or resolution of symptoms. Each participant in the prospective study had whole blood, serum and a nasopharyngeal or oropharyngeal swab collected by mobile phlebotomists. Over a roughly 2-month period, participants in the prospective study had the option of providing additional blood draws and questionnaires. Before DNA extraction, blood samples from the prospective study were shipped at room temperature or frozen. Comments on this clone: Its binding antigen is unknown. Base qualities are missing; no much larger clone stands one base away.

CDR1 and CDR2 are read off the germline V gene as SGHTA and FQGNSA. The CDR3 runs 15 amino acids, cysteine and phenylalanine included. Here the CDR3 DNA is all that survives: 45 bases in frame from base 1. Trimming takes 3 bases from V and 2 bases from J, and the germline ends sit 11 bases apart. The immunoSEQ Assay, a bias-controlled multiplex PCR, was used to amplify TCRbeta CDR3 regions from genomic DNA. The study's own analysis went as follows. The number of nucleated cells in each sample was estimated by amplification of reference gene primers within the assay. Sequence reads were collapsed and filtered to measure the absolute abundance of every unique TCRbeta CDR3 rearrangement. For each sample, productive Simpson clonality was calculated as the square root of Simpson's diversity index across productive rearrangements. TCRdb limited this immuneACCESS table to in-frame rearrangements with V and J called. A share of clones is missing; checked studies link under half to unresolved V genes, and the rest is unexplained. That table gives V, J and clone size, and the DNA gave D and trimming. The sample table lists approximately 490,000 clones, around 90% of them with a count of one. Around 0.64% of the sample is in the top ten clones.

Sequenced: PBMCs or T cells enriched from blood (not recorded which). The chain couples TRBV7-2 to TRBJ1-3; a tentative D call is TRBD1 (5 bases match). This receptor was obtained from a young woman who had recovered from COVID-19. The CDR3 corresponds to CASSFMGGTGNTIYF. The DNA sequence is TGTGCCAGCAGCTTTATGGGGGGTACTGGAAACACCATATATTTT.